This T cell receptor (beta chain) originates from a study of CD8 T cells in Susac syndrome. The CDR3 has 15 amino acids. V dropped 4 bases and J dropped 5; count of bases not matched to a gene: 12. CDR1 SGHRS and CDR2 YFSETQ come from the germline V gene. Random hexamers were used to reverse transcribe an amount of about 0.45 to 1 ug RNA. TCRdb passed the immunoSEQ multiplex PCR reads through MiXCR, listing each CDR3 protein once. The table has under 200,000 distinct CDR3 sequences, 75% to 95% seen once. The material sequenced was CD4+ T cells from PBMCs. V is TRBV5-1 and J is TRBJ2-7; the match to TRBD1 covers 7 bases. The TCR comes from a human donor with Susac syndrome. The CDR3 here is CASSVETGTVHEQYF. The CDR3 DNA reads as TGCGCCAGCAGCGTCGAGACAGGGACAGTCCACGAGCAGTACTTC.